This T cell receptor beta chain came from a study of PD-1 blockade in classical Hodgkin lymphoma. Study-level findings and limits: In CD4+ cells, TCR diversity went up significantly by C4D1, but in CD8+ cells it did not. Exclusion applied to patients who initiated nivolumab less than 1 year following ASCT. Relapsed/refractory patients reportedly had the lowest baseline TCR diversity, below newly diagnosed patients, who were below healthy donors.

Sample time point: cycle 4 day 1 (C4D1), after 5 to 7 weeks of nivolumab. Brentuximab vedotin exposure varied among the patients, all of whom had relapsed after autologous stem cell transplantation. The authors purified CD4+ T cells from thawed PBMCs by magnetic negative selection. Libraries were prepared by immunoSEQ multiplex PCR; TCRdb keeps only in-frame clonotypes and omits some of them. Among 15,000 to 20,000 clones listed, around 79% were seen once. To note about this clone: Its antigen is as yet unknown.

The sequence derives from a human donor with classical Hodgkin lymphoma. The starting material was CD4+ T cells from blood, obtained before the fourth cycle of nivolumab.

CDR3 bases: TGTGCCAGCAGCTTATCGGGAGTCCACCAAGAGACCCAGTACTTC. It codes for CASSLSGVHQETQYF. V and J are TRBV7-2 and TRBJ2-5, with a possible D match to TRBD2 (6 bases). Germline assignment: CDR1 SGHTA and CDR2 FQGNSA. V lost 2 bases and J lost 0, with 10 bases in between. The CDR3 sequence is 15 residues long.